Below, 16 T cell receptor beta chains from the same sample are listed, as sequenced in a study of radiation and T cells in renal cell carcinoma. Profiled with immunoSEQ multiplex PCR; TCRdb holds only in-frame clones, not every one. In the table there are some 100,000 clones, about 79% of which are singletons. Time point of the sample: baseline pretreatment blood. Indicated treatment: 15 Gy SBRT to primary tumor, nephrectomy 4 weeks later. The sample here was blood, taken from a patient whose treatment included radiotherapy and nephrectomy. Receptor source: a man aged 55 to 70 with renal cell carcinoma.

The chain combines TRBV5-4 with TRBJ2-1; TRBD2 matches at 7 bases. Germline V gene lookup returns CDR1 SGHNT and CDR2 YYREEE (reference sequence). The V segment lost 0 bases and the J segment 9 bases; nucleotides outside the gene matches: 9. CDR3 length equals 15 residues. CDR3 residues: CASSLGGSQGSEQFF. The CDR3 nucleotides are TGTGCCAGCAGCTTGGGCGGGAGTCAGGGAAGTGAGCAGTTCTTC.

This clone was seen only a few times. The CDR3 nucleotides read TGTGCCAGCAAGGCCACAGGGGGCCGTCAGCCCCAGCATTTT. Amino acids: CASKATGGRQPQHF. The chain uses TRBV6-6 and TRBJ1-5; the match to TRBD1 covers 9 bases. This CDR3 contains 14 residues. With 7 bases clipped from V and 6 bases from J, the junction kept 7 bases outside the gene matches. Germline-derived CDR1 and CDR2 are MNHNY and SVGAGI (reference sequence).

The chain has TRBV6-6 and TRBJ2-1; D gene unclear. V was cut by 7 bases and J by 7 bases, with 8 bases left in between. The CDR3 is 11 amino acids. CDR1 and CDR2 from the germline V gene are MNHNY and SVGAGI (reference sequence). The CDR3 region has the DNA TGTGCCAGCAACGCCGAAAATGAGCAGTTCTTC. This translates into CASNAENEQFF.

In nucleotides, the CDR3 is TGTGCCAGCAGTTCTATACTAGCTAGTGGCTACAATGAGCAGTTCTTC. Its protein is CASSSILASGYNEQFF. The J gene is TRBJ2-1, the V gene TRBV7-3, with D possibly matching TRBD2 (6 bases). The CDR3 covers 16 residues. V was clipped by 6 bases and J by 3 bases, with 18 bases between them. Germline CDR1 SGHTA, CDR2 FQGTGA. Using reference TRBV7-3 and TRBJ2-1 for the parts outside the CDR3, the full variable domain is GAGVSQTPSNKVTEKGKYVELRCDPISGHTALYWYRQSLGQGPEFLIYFQGTGAADDSGLPNDRFFAVRPEGSVSTLKIQRTERGDSAVYLCASSSILASGYNEQFFGPGTRLTVL.

This chain joins TRBV7-6 and TRBJ1-2; D gene unclear. Germline CDR1 is SGHVS and CDR2 is FNYEAQ. V lost 1 base and J lost 4, with 7 bases in between. CDR3 length: 13 residues. Here the CDR3 DNA reads TGTGCCAGCAGCTTAGGCCGGATCTATGGCTACACCTTC. Translation gives CASSLGRIYGYTF.

The chain carries TRBV7-8 and TRBJ2-6; D ambiguous. This CDR3 contains 15 residues. V gave up 5 bases and J gave up 1 base, with 9 bases separating them. The germline gives CDR1 SGHVS, CDR2 FQNEAQ. The CDR3 loop reads CASSPRESGANVLTF. The DNA of the CDR3 is TGTGCCAGCAGCCCCCGTGAGTCTGGGGCCAACGTCCTGACTTTC.

This rearrangement joins TRBV7-9 to TRBJ2-7; possibly TRBD1 for D (6 bases). V was pared by 5 bases and J by 7 bases, with 15 bases between. The CDR3 is made up of 13 amino acids. Germline V CDR1 and CDR2: SEHNR, FQNEAQ (reference sequence). CDR3 protein: CASSITPGEEQYF. DNA for the CDR3: TGTGCCAGCAGCATAACCCCAGGGGAAGAGCAGTACTTC.

The chain joins TRBV6-5 to TRBJ1-3; TRBD1 might be the D (5 bases). Germline V gene lookup returns CDR1 MNHEY and CDR2 SVGAGI. The ends were cut back, 6 bases at V and 0 bases at J, with 12 bases in the middle. This CDR3 is built from 15 residues. The CDR3 is CASSWRGSSGNTIYF. The DNA of the CDR3 is TGTGCCAGCAGCTGGCGGGGGAGCTCTGGAAACACCATATATTTT.

The rearrangement uses TRBV9 and TRBJ1-1; TRBD1 matches 9 bases. Germline assignment: CDR1 SGDLS and CDR2 YYNGEE. After removal of 2 bases from V and 4 bases from J, the junction contained 9 bases not matched to a gene. CDR3 length: 16 amino acids. CDR3: CASSVTGGRPGTEAFF. The CDR3 nucleotides are TGTGCCAGCAGCGTGACAGGGGGGCGCCCAGGCACTGAAGCTTTCTTT.

This chain uses TRBV5-1 with TRBJ2-5; D unresolved. Germline V lookup: CDR1 SGHRS, CDR2 YFSETQ. This CDR3 has 16 residues. V was cut by 5 bases and J by 2 bases, with 19 bases left in between. The CDR3 nucleotides read TGCGCCAGCAGACCCGCTAGGAATAGGCCGCAAGAGACCCAGTACTTC. Protein product: CASRPARNRPQETQYF.

This sequence joins TRBV7-9 and TRBJ2-5; 7 nucleotides align to TRBD2. Looked up from germline, CDR1 is SEHNR and CDR2 is FQNEAQ (reference sequence). The CDR3 has 15 amino acids. The J segment lost 2 bases and the V segment lost 4 bases, leaving 7 bases of the junction unmatched. The CDR3 spells CASSSYQLAQETQYF. CDR3 sequence (DNA): TGTGCCAGCAGCTCTTATCAACTAGCGCAAGAGACCCAGTACTTC.

V is TRBV27 and J is TRBJ2-5; TRBD1 matches 7 bases. CDR1 is MNHEY, CDR2 SMNVEV, per germline (reference sequence). Trimming cost V 5 bases and J 4 bases; bases outside gene matches: 7. The CDR3 loop spans 14 amino acids. In DNA, the CDR3 is TGTGCCAGCAGTCCAACAGGGGAAGGAGAGACCCAGTACTTC. As protein: CASSPTGEGETQYF.

The chain has TRBV5-1 and TRBJ1-4, with D tentatively TRBD1 (5 bases). Per the germline V gene, CDR1 is SGHRS and CDR2 is YFSETQ. The CDR3 is made up of 14 amino acids. V was clipped by 7 bases and J by 0 bases, with 10 bases between them. The CDR3 nucleotides are TGCGCCAGCCAGCCAGGGACAACTAATGAAAAACTGTTTTTT. Protein: CASQPGTTNEKLFF.

The V gene is TRBV7-9, the J gene TRBJ1-1; unclear D gene. V lost 7 bases and J 2 bases, leaving 14 bases between the germline ends. This CDR3 contains 14 residues. Per germline, CDR1 SEHNR and CDR2 FQNEAQ (reference sequence). Here the CDR3 reads CASTGRRGNTEAFF. The CDR3 DNA reads TGTGCCAGCACGGGCCGCCGGGGTAACACTGAAGCTTTCTTT.

A few counts support this clone. The chain joins TRBV4-2 to TRBJ2-2; D gene unclear. Germline assignment: CDR1 LGHNA and CDR2 YNFKEQ. V lost 4 bases and J 4 bases, leaving 16 bases between the germline ends. The CDR3 has 16 residues. DNA of the CDR3: TGTGCCAGCAGCCCGAGCCTTTCTTCTGGCACCGGGGAGCTGTTTTTT. It codes for CASSPSLSSGTGELFF.

This chain joins TRBV5-1 and TRBJ2-7, with D uncertain. CDR1 and CDR2 (germline): SGHRS, YFSETQ. The CDR3 has 12 amino acids. V was clipped by 4 bases and J by 1 base, with 6 bases between them. In nucleotides, the CDR3 is TGCGCCAGCAGCACCGGGTCCTACGAGCAGTACTTC. It codes for CASSTGSYEQYF.